The 11 T cell receptor beta chains below were found in one sample sequenced in a study of T-cell memory formation after mild COVID-19. TCRdb processed the 5' RACE reads anew with MiXCR; each CDR3 protein has one entry. Among fewer than 600,000 distinct CDR3 sequences listed, roughly 22% were seen once. Sequenced: PBMCs or a T cell subset sorted from them (not recorded which). Receptor source: an adult woman who had mild COVID-19 (a few samples of this study predate the infection). Cell type and time point are not known.

The sample holds one count of this clonotype. The chain links TRBV4-1 to TRBJ2-5; D not certain. V gave up 6 bases and J gave up 0 bases, with 8 bases separating them. The CDR3 covers 13 residues. Looked up from germline, CDR1 is MGHRA and CDR2 is YSYEKL. The CDR3, as DNA: TGCGCCAGCAGGAGAAGTGACCAAGAGACCCAGTACTTC. Translation: CASRRSDQETQYF.

This clonotype has at least ten counts. The genes are TRBV3-1 and TRBJ2-7, with 10 bases that match TRBD2. The CDR3 totals 13 residues. After removal of 6 bases from V and 7 bases from J, the junction contained 6 bases not matched to a gene. Germline loops: CDR1 LGHDT, CDR2 YNNKEL (reference sequence). The CDR3 region has the DNA TGTGCCAGCAGACTAGCGGGAAAGGATGAGCAGTACTTC. Protein product: CASRLAGKDEQYF.

This clonotype was recorded once. The rearrangement joins TRBV19 to TRBJ1-5; no reliable D call. Per germline, CDR1 LNHDA and CDR2 SQIVND (reference sequence). This CDR3 comprises 14 residues. Trimming took off 7 bases at V and 3 bases at J, with 13 bases between the two ends. The CDR3 nucleotides are TGTGCCAGTAACCCCGGACGGGACAATCAGCCCCAGCATTTT. It encodes CASNPGRDNQPQHF.

This clonotype was recorded at least ten times. The rearrangement uses TRBV6-2 or TRBV6-3 and TRBJ2-7; D unclear. Germline CDR1 reads MNHEY; CDR2 reads SVGEGT. The CDR3 is 13 amino acids. The germline V and J ends were trimmed by 2 bases and 1 base, with 6 bases remaining between them. CDR3 bases: TGTGCCAGCAGTTACGGGATGTCCTACGAGCAGTACTTC. Protein: CASSYGMSYEQYF.

This clonotype was seen more than once but under ten times. The chain combines TRBV7-2 with TRBJ1-2; 8 nucleotides align to TRBD1. The CDR3 length is 13 residues. V gave up 4 bases and J gave up 8 bases; unmatched junction bases: 6. CDR1 SGHTA and CDR2 FQGNSA come from the germline V gene. The CDR3 nucleotides read TGTGCCAGCAGCTCGGGCAGGGGGCTGGGCTACACCTTC. Protein: CASSSGRGLGYTF.

There are a few counts of this clonotype. The V and J genes are TRBV13 and TRBJ1-5; 12 positions match TRBD1. V shed 5 bases, J shed 4 bases, and the junction held 6 bases outside the gene matches. Germline V lookup: CDR1 PRHDT, CDR2 FYEKMQ (reference sequence). The CDR3 extends over 16 amino acids. The DNA for the CDR3 is TGTGCCAGCAGCCGAGGGACAGGGGGCGAGAATCAGCCCCAGCATTTT. Translating it yields CASSRGTGGENQPQHF.

This clonotype came up a few times. The genes are TRBV5-4 and TRBJ2-1; D not resolved. From germline, CDR1 is SGHNT and CDR2 YYREEE (reference sequence). V was cut by 6 bases and J by 4 bases, with 11 bases left in between. CDR3 size: 13 residues. CDR3 bases: TGTGCCAGCACCTCTGGGGTGTACAATGAGCAGTTCTTC. It encodes CASTSGVYNEQFF.

This chain connects TRBV7-6 to TRBJ2-1; 11 bases fit TRBD2. CDR1 is SGHVS, CDR2 FNYEAQ, per germline. The CDR3 sequence is 17 residues long. V was pared by 6 bases and J by 7 bases, with 14 bases of the junction left unmatched. The CDR3 protein is CASSSYLLAGVGNEQFF. The CDR3 bases are TGTGCCAGCAGTTCCTATCTACTAGCGGGAGTTGGGAATGAGCAGTTCTTC.

The DNA for the CDR3 is TGCGCCAGCAGCCAGGGGTCGCCGAGCACTGAAGCTTTCTTT. Its protein is CASSQGSPSTEAFF. This chain uses TRBV5-1 with TRBJ1-1; perhaps TRBD1 as D (6 bases). Trimming stripped 4 bases from V and 4 bases from J, with 14 bases between. Germline V lookup: CDR1 SGHRS, CDR2 YFSETQ. The CDR3 has 14 residues.

This clonotype has a handful of counts. This rearrangement joins TRBV30 to TRBJ2-2; TRBD2 aligns across 11 bases. The CDR3 contains 16 residues. Germline CDR1 and CDR2: GTSNPN and SVGIG (reference sequence). Unmatched junction bases numbered 3, after V lost 3 bases and J lost 0 bases. CDR3: CAWRTSGETNTGELFF. The CDR3 DNA sequence: TGTGCCTGGAGGACTAGCGGGGAGACGAACACCGGGGAGCTGTTTTTT.

CDR3 protein: CASSTDRGWGTEAFF. CDR3 coding DNA: TGTGCCAGCAGTACCGACAGGGGTTGGGGTACTGAAGCTTTCTTT. The chain is built from TRBV6-5 and TRBJ1-1, with 8 bases matching TRBD1. The V and J ends lost 5 bases and 5 bases, in that order; junction bases with no gene match: 10. This CDR3 has 15 residues. Looked up from germline, CDR1 is MNHEY and CDR2 is SVGAGI.